This T cell receptor (beta chain) appears in the sequencing data of a study of shared clonotypes between healthy human individuals. The assay was immunoSEQ multiplex PCR, and TCRdb's table has in-frame clones only and misses some. This sample has 530,000 or so clones, with about 75% found just once. J gave up 5 bases and V 4 bases, and 8 bases lay outside the gene matches. Germline-derived CDR1 and CDR2 are LNHNV and YYDKDF (reference sequence). The CDR3 has 15 residues. Unsorted samples relied on about 100 million PBMCs, which served as the source of genomic DNA. The chain recombines TRBV15 with TRBJ2-5; 9 positions agree with TRBD2. The source is a middle-aged woman in good health. Some clones in this sample may be carry-over from other donors' samples. The sample comprised PBMCs. CDR3 sequence (DNA): TGTGCCACCAGCATTGGCGGGAGGGCCCCGGAGACCCAGTACTTC. Its protein product is CATSIGGRAPETQYF. Full variable domain (outside the CDR3, taken from reference TRBV15 and TRBJ2-5): DAMVIQNPRYQVTQFGKPVTLSCSQTLNHNVMYWYQQKSSQAPKLLFHYYDKDFNNEADTPDNFQSRRPNTSFCFLDIRSPGLGDTAMYLCATSIGGRAPETQYFGPGTRLLVL.